The 6 T cell receptor beta chains below come from one sample, sequenced in a study of cytomegalovirus exposure and HLA in healthy donors. Primers: 60 Vbeta forward and 13 Jbeta reverse. Some clones are missing from TCRdb's copy, which holds only in-frame ones; the method was immunoSEQ multiplex PCR. In the table there are 80,000 to 100,000 clones, approximately 71% of which are singletons. Sequencing input: PBMCs. These receptors all stem from a woman aged 18-29 years in good health and CMV-seropositive.

The chain carries TRBV18 and TRBJ1-2; no clear D. V was clipped by 5 bases and J by 4 bases, with 11 bases between them. CDR1 and CDR2 from the germline V gene are KGHSH and LQKENI. The CDR3 has 13 amino acids. CDR3 in DNA: TGTGCCAGCTCAGTTGAGGCCGCCTATGGCTACACCTTC. The encoded protein is CASSVEAAYGYTF.

This clone was observed a handful of times. The rearrangement joins TRBV15 to TRBJ2-7; 10 bases map to TRBD1. The CDR3 is made up of 14 amino acids. The V gene's germline CDR1 is LNHNV and CDR2 YYDKDF (reference sequence). With 4 bases clipped from V and 4 bases from J, the junction kept 4 bases outside the gene matches. DNA for the CDR3: TGTGCCACCAGCACTGGGACAGGGGCGTACGAGCAGTACTTC. As protein: CATSTGTGAYEQYF.

This clone showed up just a few times. This sequence joins TRBV5-6 and TRBJ2-1; 13 bases are shared with TRBD2. Trimming removed 3 bases from V and 7 bases from J; junction bases left unmatched: 4. Germline V gene data show CDR1 as SGHDT and CDR2 as YYEEEE. The CDR3 is 15 residues long. In nucleotides, the CDR3 is TGTGCCAGCAGCTCGGGACTAGCGGGGTTAAATGAGCAGTTCTTC. Protein sequence: CASSSGLAGLNEQFF.

This chain connects TRBV6-1 to TRBJ1-3, with 9 bases lining up with TRBD1. Trimming took 0 bases from V and 4 from J; bases not matched to a gene: 7. There are 17 residues in the CDR3. Germline CDR1 is MNHNS and CDR2 is SASEGT. This CDR3 reads CASSEAGQGLLGNTIYF. DNA for the CDR3: TGTGCCAGCAGTGAAGCGGGACAGGGACTCTTAGGAAACACCATATATTTT.

A few counts support this clone. This chain joins TRBV7-8 and TRBJ1-1; D remains unclear. V was cut by 4 bases and J by 3 bases, with 18 bases left in between. This CDR3 spans 16 amino acids. The germline V gene has CDR1 SGHVS and CDR2 FQNEAQ. In nucleotides, the CDR3 is TGTGCCAGCAGCTCAGACCGATTACTGGGAGACACTGAAGCTTTCTTT. Translating it yields CASSSDRLLGDTEAFF.

The chain couples TRBV19 to TRBJ1-5; D ambiguous. The germline V gene has CDR1 LNHDA and CDR2 SQIVND (reference sequence). CDR3 size: 14 residues. V was shortened by 4 bases and J by 6 bases, with 13 bases between the two germline ends. CDR3 protein: CASSNPIGSQPQHF. CDR3 sequence (DNA): TGTGCCAGTAGTAACCCTATAGGGAGTCAGCCCCAGCATTTT.